The 22 T cell receptor beta chains listed next were all sequenced from one sample in a study of cytomegalovirus exposure and HLA in healthy donors (dated by TCRdb to 2016 to 2017). Libraries were made using the immunoSEQ multiplex PCR assay. For the multiplex PCR, a mixture combining 60 forward primers for TCR Vbeta segments and 13 reverse primers for TCR Jbeta segments was used. Here the immuneACCESS table is served through TCRdb, limited to in-frame sequences with V and J called. Missing clones are a known gap in these copies; in checked studies unresolved V genes cover under half, and the rest lacks a known reason. The sample table contains tens of thousands of clones; only one count was recorded for about four fifths of them. 5.5% of the sample is in the top ten clones. Material for sequencing was PBMCs. All receptors come from a male donor in good health and CMV-seropositive.

The chain couples TRBV5-1 to TRBJ2-5; D not certain. The end of the DNA fits TRBJ2-7 better, so the J call may be wrong. CDR3 size: 12 residues. Looked up from germline, CDR1 is SGHRS and CDR2 is YFSETQ. The CDR3 protein is CASSPDTNEQYF. The CDR3 coding sequence is TGCGCCAGCAGCCCCGATACCAACGAGCAGTACTTC.

This chain uses TRBV18 with TRBJ2-6; 8 bases fit TRBD1. V lost 4 bases to trimming and J lost 3 bases; unmatched junction nucleotides: 11. The CDR3 is 18 amino acids. Per germline, CDR1 KGHSH and CDR2 LQKENI. CDR3 sequence (DNA): TGTGCCAGCTCACGTAGGGACAGGTATATGGATGGGGCCAACGTCCTGACTTTC. Protein: CASSRRDRYMDGANVLTF. Full variable domain (remainder filled in from reference TRBV18 and TRBJ2-6): NAGVMQNPRHLVRRRGQEARLRCSPMKGHSHVYWYRQLPEEGLKFMVYLQKENIIDESGMPKERFSAEFPKEGPSILRIQQVVRGDSAAYFCASSRRDRYMDGANVLTFGAGSRLTVL.

This clone was observed a few times. The genes are TRBV6-6 and TRBJ1-2; D might be TRBD1 (6 bases). Germline lookup yields CDR1 MNHNY and CDR2 SVGAGI (reference sequence). With 2 bases removed from V and 0 bases from J, the gap between germline ends came to 10 bases. This CDR3 has 15 residues. CDR3 loop: CASSYEGHPNYGYTF. DNA for the CDR3: TGTGCCAGCAGTTACGAGGGACACCCTAACTATGGCTACACCTTC.

The chain employs TRBV28 and TRBJ2-3; a possible D gene is TRBD2 (6 bases). The CDR3 consists of 16 residues. The ends were cut back, 6 bases at V and 5 bases at J, with 21 bases in the middle. Germline loops: CDR1 MDHEN, CDR2 SYDVKM. CDR3 amino acids: CASRTPTRGERDTQYF. In DNA, the CDR3 is TGTGCCAGCAGGACACCGACTAGAGGGGAAAGAGATACGCAGTATTTT.

The chain couples TRBV30 to TRBJ2-1; 8 bases are a match to TRBD2. The CDR3 has 17 residues. V gave up 1 base and J gave up 6 bases; unmatched junction bases: 14. The germline CDR1 and CDR2 sequences are GTSNPN and SVGIG (reference sequence). CDR3 in amino acids: CAWSGARVSGSFNEQFF. CDR3 nucleotide sequence: TGTGCCTGGAGTGGGGCTAGGGTAAGCGGGAGCTTCAATGAGCAGTTCTTC.

The chain employs TRBV18 and TRBJ2-1; D is undetermined. With 5 bases removed from V and 8 bases from J, the gap between germline ends came to 10 bases. The germline gives CDR1 KGHSH, CDR2 LQKENI. CDR3 length: 12 amino acids. For the CDR3, the DNA is TGTGCCAGCTCATTTGGAGAGGATGAGCAGTTCTTC. Its protein is CASSFGEDEQFF.

The chain has TRBV7-2 and TRBJ2-7; D not resolved. The CDR3 length is 13 residues. Germline V gene data show CDR1 as SGHTA and CDR2 as FQGNSA. Trimming took off 3 bases at V and 7 bases at J, with 13 bases between the two ends. Written as DNA, the CDR3 is TGTGCCAGCAGCTTTTGGTCGGAGCGAGAGCAGTACTTC. Translating gives CASSFWSEREQYF.

This clone was detected a few times. The genes are TRBV4-1 and TRBJ1-1; D might be TRBD1 (5 bases). The V end was cut by 10 bases, the J end by 4 bases, with 13 bases between. This CDR3 is 12 amino acids long. From germline, CDR1 is MGHRA and CDR2 YSYEKL. For the CDR3, the DNA is TGCGCCACGCGAGGGAGGGGCACTGAAGCTTTCTTT. Protein sequence: CATRGRGTEAFF.

This clone was detected only once. The rearrangement joins TRBV5-6 to TRBJ1-6; no reliable D call. The CDR3 is 16 residues long. V lost 4 bases and J 0 bases, leaving 11 bases between the germline ends. Germline CDR1 SGHDT, CDR2 YYEEEE. The DNA for the CDR3 is TGTGCCAGCAGCCAAGAGGGATTCTCCTATAATTCACCCCTCCACTTT. This encodes CASSQEGFSYNSPLHF. The full variable domain, with the rest looked up from reference TRBV5-6 and TRBJ1-6, is DAGVTQSPTHLIKTRGQQVTLRCSPKSGHDTVSWYQQALGQGPQFIFQYYEEEERQRGNFPDRFSGHQFPNYSSELNVNALLLGDSALYLCASSQEGFSYNSPLHFGNGTRLTVT.

V and J are TRBV5-1 and TRBJ2-7; D is unclear. CDR1 and CDR2 from the germline V gene are SGHRS and YFSETQ. With 2 bases removed from V and 3 bases from J, the gap between germline ends came to 12 bases. This CDR3 has 14 amino acids. The CDR3 nucleotides are TGCGCCAGCAGCTTTGGCGGCTTGGGCTACGAGCAGTACTTC. Its translation is CASSFGGLGYEQYF.

The genes are TRBV30 and TRBJ2-7; possibly TRBD2 for D (6 bases). The CDR3 runs 14 residues. The germline gives CDR1 GTSNPN, CDR2 SVGIG (reference sequence). The V end was cut by 2 bases, the J end by 3 bases, with 14 bases between. The chain's CDR3 is CAWSKERADYEQYF. The CDR3 DNA reads TGTGCCTGGAGTAAGGAGCGGGCCGACTACGAGCAGTACTTC.

Written as DNA, the CDR3 is TGTGCCAGCAAAGGAGGCACAACTAATGAAAAACTGTTTTTT. Translating it yields CASKGGTTNEKLFF. This chain uses TRBV7-2 with TRBJ1-4; D is undetermined. The length of the CDR3 is 14 residues. Looked up from germline, CDR1 is SGHTA and CDR2 is FQGNSA. Trimming left V 7 bases short and J 0 bases short, with 9 bases between.

This chain joins TRBV9 and TRBJ1-3; D possibly corresponds to TRBD1 (5 bases). Germline CDR1 SGDLS, CDR2 YYNGEE. The CDR3 totals 16 residues. V lost 4 bases and J lost 4, with 18 bases in between. CDR3 DNA: TGTGCCAGCAGCTTGTCTTGGGGCGTGGGCGGAAACACCATATATTTT. It yields the protein CASSLSWGVGGNTIYF.

The chain recombines TRBV4-1 with TRBJ2-5, with TRBD1 matching over 7 bases. Matching the DNA end better, TRBJ2-7 makes the J call doubtful. The V gene's germline CDR1 is MGHRA and CDR2 YSYEKL. This CDR3 region has 13 residues. In nucleotides, the CDR3 is TGCGCCAGCAACAGGGACAGAGGGTACGAGCAGTACTTC. Amino acid sequence: CASNRDRGYEQYF.

The chain is built from TRBV6-6 and TRBJ1-1, with D possibly TRBD1 on 6 matching bases. V shed 6 bases and J shed 6 bases, with 23 bases lying between them. The CDR3 loop spans 16 amino acids. Germline V CDR1 and CDR2: MNHNY, SVGAGI (reference sequence). The CDR3 protein is CASSYRTTGPRAEAFF. DNA of the CDR3: TGTGCCAGCAGCTATAGGACGACAGGCCCGAGGGCTGAAGCTTTCTTT.

The chain links TRBV19 to TRBJ2-5; D is ambiguous. Germline loops: CDR1 LNHDA, CDR2 SQIVND (reference sequence). V shed 5 bases and J shed 0 bases, with 13 bases lying between them. This CDR3 comprises 15 residues. The CDR3 here is CASSPVPLYQETQYF. CDR3 coding DNA: TGTGCCAGTAGTCCAGTCCCCCTGTACCAAGAGACCCAGTACTTC.

Worth noting for this clone: Other DNA sequences within the sample encode an identical CDR3. V gene TRBV7-9 combines with J gene TRBJ2-2; 7 bases line up with TRBD1. The CDR3 totals 15 residues. Germline V CDR1 and CDR2: SEHNR, FQNEAQ (reference sequence). V was clipped by 6 bases and J by 6 bases; unmatched bases: 10. Written as DNA, the CDR3 is TGTGCCAGCAGTTTACAGGGGACGGTAGCCGGGGAGCTGTTTTTT. Translation: CASSLQGTVAGELFF.

The chain carries TRBV6-1 and TRBJ1-2; maybe TRBD1 (6 bases). Deletions cut 2 bases from V and 4 bases from J, with 11 bases between. From germline, CDR1 is MNHNS and CDR2 SASEGT. This CDR3 is built from 14 residues. In nucleotides, the CDR3 is TGTGCCAGCAGTGAACGGGGGGGGCTCTATGGCTACACCTTC. Protein: CASSERGGLYGYTF.

The J gene is TRBJ2-7, the V gene TRBV18; D unclear. The CDR3 consists of 13 residues. From germline, CDR1 is KGHSH and CDR2 LQKENI. Between the trimmed V and J ends, which lost 3 bases and 2 bases, there was a span of 8 bases. Written as DNA, the CDR3 is TGTGCCAGCTCACCGCAGAAAACCTACGAGCAGTACTTC. This sequence encodes CASSPQKTYEQYF.

V gene TRBV28 combines with J gene TRBJ2-7; D possibly corresponds to TRBD1 (7 bases). The length of the CDR3 is 21 residues. V was cut by 9 bases and J by 4 bases, with 40 bases left in between. CDR1 and CDR2 from the germline V gene are MDHEN and SYDVKM. CDR3 nucleotide sequence: TGTGCCAGTCCGCCGGGACAGAATCATCCGGGACTGATGCGGTTGGAATACGAGCAGTACTTC. Translating gives CASPPGQNHPGLMRLEYEQYF.

This clone was seen more than once but under ten times. This chain connects TRBV15 to TRBJ2-5, with a tentative D call TRBD2 (7 bases). Trimming took off 0 bases at V and 4 bases at J, with 9 bases between the two ends. Germline CDR1 LNHNV, CDR2 YYDKDF (reference sequence). The CDR3 is 14 amino acids. DNA of the CDR3: TGTGCCACCAGCAGAGATCGGGGGGCAGAGACCCAGTACTTC. Amino acids: CATSRDRGAETQYF. The whole variable domain, filled in from reference TRBV15 and TRBJ2-5, reads DAMVIQNPRYQVTQFGKPVTLSCSQTLNHNVMYWYQQKSSQAPKLLFHYYDKDFNNEADTPDNFQSRRPNTSFCFLDIRSPGLGDTAMYLCATSRDRGAETQYFGPGTRLLVL.

This clone was observed a few times. This chain joins TRBV27 and TRBJ2-7; D possibly corresponds to TRBD1 (6 bases). The germline gives CDR1 MNHEY, CDR2 SMNVEV (reference sequence). CDR3 size: 14 residues. V lost 5 bases and J 3 bases, leaving 14 bases between the germline ends. The DNA for the CDR3 is TGTGCCAGCAGTCCCGGGACATCCAACTACGAGCAGTACTTC. It yields the protein CASSPGTSNYEQYF.